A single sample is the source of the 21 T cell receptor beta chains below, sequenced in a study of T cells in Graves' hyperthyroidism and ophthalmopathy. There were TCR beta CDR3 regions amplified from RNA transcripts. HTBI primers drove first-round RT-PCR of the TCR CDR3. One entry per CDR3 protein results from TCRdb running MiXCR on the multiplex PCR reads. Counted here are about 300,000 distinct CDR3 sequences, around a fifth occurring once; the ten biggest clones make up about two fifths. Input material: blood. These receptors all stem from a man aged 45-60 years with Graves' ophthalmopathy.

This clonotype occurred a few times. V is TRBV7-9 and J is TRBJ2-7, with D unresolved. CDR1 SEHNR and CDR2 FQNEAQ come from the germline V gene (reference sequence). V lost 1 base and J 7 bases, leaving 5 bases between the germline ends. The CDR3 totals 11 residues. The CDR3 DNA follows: TGTGCCAGCAGCTTAGGTCAAGAGCAGTACTTC. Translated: CASSLGQEQYF.

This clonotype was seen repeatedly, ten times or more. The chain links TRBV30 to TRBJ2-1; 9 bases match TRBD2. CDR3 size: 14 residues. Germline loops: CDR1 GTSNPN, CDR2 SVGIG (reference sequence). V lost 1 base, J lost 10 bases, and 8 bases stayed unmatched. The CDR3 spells CAWSGIAGEEEQFF. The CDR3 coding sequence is TGTGCCTGGAGTGGGATAGCGGGAGAGGAGGAGCAGTTCTTC.

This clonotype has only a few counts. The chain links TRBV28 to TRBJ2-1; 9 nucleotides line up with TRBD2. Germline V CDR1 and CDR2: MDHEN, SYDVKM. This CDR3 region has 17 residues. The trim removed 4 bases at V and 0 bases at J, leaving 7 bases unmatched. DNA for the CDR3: TGTGCCAGCAGTTCGGAGCGGGAGGCCCCCTCCTACAATGAGCAGTTCTTC. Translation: CASSSEREAPSYNEQFF.

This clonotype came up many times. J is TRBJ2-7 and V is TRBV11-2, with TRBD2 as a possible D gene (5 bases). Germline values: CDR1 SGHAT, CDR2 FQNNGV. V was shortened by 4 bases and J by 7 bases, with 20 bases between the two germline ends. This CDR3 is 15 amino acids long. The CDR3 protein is CASSSEGGRGREQYF. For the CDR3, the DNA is TGTGCCAGCAGCTCAGAGGGCGGAAGAGGGCGTGAGCAGTACTTC.

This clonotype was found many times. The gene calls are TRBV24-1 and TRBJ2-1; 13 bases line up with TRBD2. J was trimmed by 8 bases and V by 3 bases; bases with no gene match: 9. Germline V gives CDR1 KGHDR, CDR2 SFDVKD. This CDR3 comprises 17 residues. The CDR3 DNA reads TGTGCCACCAGTGATCGCTACGGGACTAGCGGGATCGATGAGCAGTTCTTC. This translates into CATSDRYGTSGIDEQFF.

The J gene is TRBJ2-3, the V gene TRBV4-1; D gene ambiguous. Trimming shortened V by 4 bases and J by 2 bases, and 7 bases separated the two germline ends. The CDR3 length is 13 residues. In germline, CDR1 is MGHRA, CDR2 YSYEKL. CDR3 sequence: CASSPPITDTQYF. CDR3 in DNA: TGCGCCAGCAGCCCACCGATCACAGATACGCAGTATTTT.

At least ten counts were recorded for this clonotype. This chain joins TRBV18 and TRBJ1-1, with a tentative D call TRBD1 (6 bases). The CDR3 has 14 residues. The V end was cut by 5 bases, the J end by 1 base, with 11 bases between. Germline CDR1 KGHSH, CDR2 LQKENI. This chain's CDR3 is CASSIGQPNTEAFF. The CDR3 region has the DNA TGTGCCAGCTCAATCGGACAGCCGAACACTGAAGCTTTCTTT.

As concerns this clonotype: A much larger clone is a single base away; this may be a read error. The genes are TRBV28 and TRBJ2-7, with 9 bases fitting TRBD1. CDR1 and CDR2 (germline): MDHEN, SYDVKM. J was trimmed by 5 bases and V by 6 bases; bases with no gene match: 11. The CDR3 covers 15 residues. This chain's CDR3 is CASRLWDRDAHEQYF. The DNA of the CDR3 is TGTGCCAGCAGACTCTGGGACAGGGACGCCCACGAGCAGTACTTC.

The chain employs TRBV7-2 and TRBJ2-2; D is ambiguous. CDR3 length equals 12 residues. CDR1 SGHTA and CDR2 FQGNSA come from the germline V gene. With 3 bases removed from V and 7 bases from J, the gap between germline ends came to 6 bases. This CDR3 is CASSFDIGELFF. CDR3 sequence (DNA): TGTGCCAGCAGCTTTGACATCGGGGAGCTGTTTTTT.

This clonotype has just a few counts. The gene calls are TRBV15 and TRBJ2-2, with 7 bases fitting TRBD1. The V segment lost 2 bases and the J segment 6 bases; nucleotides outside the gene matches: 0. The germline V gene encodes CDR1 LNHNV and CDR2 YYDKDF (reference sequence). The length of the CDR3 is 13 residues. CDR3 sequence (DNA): TGTGCCACCAGCAGAACAGGGGCCGGGGAGCTGTTTTTT. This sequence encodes CATSRTGAGELFF. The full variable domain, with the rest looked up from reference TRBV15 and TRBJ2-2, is DAMVIQNPRYQVTQFGKPVTLSCSQTLNHNVMYWYQQKSSQAPKLLFHYYDKDFNNEADTPDNFQSRRPNTSFCFLDIRSPGLGDTAMYLCATSRTGAGELFFGEGSRLTVL.

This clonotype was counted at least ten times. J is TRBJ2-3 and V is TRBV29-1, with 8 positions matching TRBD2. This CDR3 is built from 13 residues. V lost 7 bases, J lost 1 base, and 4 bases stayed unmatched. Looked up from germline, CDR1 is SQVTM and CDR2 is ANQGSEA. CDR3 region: CSGGLVGTDTQYF. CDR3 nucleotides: TGCAGCGGGGGACTAGTCGGCACAGATACGCAGTATTTT.

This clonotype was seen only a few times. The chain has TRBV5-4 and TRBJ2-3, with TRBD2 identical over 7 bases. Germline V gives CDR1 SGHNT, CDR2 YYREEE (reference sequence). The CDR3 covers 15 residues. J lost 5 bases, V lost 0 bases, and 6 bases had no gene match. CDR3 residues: CASSLGGREQDTQYF. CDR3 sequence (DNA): TGTGCCAGCAGCTTGGGAGGGCGGGAGCAAGATACGCAGTATTTT.

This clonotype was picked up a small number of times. The CDR3 is CASSHRGSGLPEKLFF. The CDR3 nucleotides read TGTGCCAGCAGCCATCGGGGTTCGGGACTTCCTGAAAAACTGTTTTTT. This sequence joins TRBV3-1 and TRBJ1-4; tentatively, D is TRBD1 (5 bases). The CDR3 has 16 amino acids. Germline values: CDR1 LGHDT, CDR2 YNNKEL (reference sequence). V was clipped by 3 bases and J by 7 bases, with 18 bases between them.

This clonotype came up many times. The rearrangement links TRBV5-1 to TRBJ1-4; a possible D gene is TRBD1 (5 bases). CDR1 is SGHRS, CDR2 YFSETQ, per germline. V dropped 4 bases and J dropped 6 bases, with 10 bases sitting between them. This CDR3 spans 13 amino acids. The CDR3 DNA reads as TGCGCCAGCAGCCCCGGGACGGATGAAAAACTGTTTTTT. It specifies CASSPGTDEKLFF.

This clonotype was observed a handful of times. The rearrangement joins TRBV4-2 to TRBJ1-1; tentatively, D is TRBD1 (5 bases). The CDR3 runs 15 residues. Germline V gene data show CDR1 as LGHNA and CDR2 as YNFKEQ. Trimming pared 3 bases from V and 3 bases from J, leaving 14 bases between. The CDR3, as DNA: TGTGCCAGCAGCCAGGCGGGGGAAATTGACACTGAAGCTTTCTTT. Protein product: CASSQAGEIDTEAFF.

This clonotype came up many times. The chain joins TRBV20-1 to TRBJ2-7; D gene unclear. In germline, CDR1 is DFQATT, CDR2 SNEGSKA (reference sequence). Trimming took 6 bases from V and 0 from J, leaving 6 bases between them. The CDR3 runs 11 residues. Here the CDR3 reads CSAPRSYEQYF. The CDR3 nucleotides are TGCAGTGCCCCCCGCTCCTACGAGCAGTACTTC.

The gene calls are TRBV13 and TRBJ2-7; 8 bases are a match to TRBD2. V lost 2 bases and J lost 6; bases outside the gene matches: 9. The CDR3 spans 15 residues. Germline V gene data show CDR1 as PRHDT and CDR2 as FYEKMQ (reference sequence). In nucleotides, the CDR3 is TGTGCCAGCAGCTTAAGGTCTAGCGGGTATATCGAGCAGTACTTC. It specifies CASSLRSSGYIEQYF. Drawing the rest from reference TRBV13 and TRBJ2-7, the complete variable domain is AAGVIQSPRHLIKEKRETATLKCYPIPRHDTVYWYQQGPGQDPQFLISFYEKMQSDKGSIPDRFSAQQFSDYHSELNMSSLELGDSALYFCASSLRSSGYIEQYFGPGTRLTVT.

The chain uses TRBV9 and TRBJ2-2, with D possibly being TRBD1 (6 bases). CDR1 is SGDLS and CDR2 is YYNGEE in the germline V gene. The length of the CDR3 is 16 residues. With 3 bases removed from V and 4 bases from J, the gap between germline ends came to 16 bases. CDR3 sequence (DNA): TGTGCCAGCAGCGCATGGGACACGGCGAGCACCGGGGAGCTGTTTTTT. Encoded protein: CASSAWDTASTGELFF.

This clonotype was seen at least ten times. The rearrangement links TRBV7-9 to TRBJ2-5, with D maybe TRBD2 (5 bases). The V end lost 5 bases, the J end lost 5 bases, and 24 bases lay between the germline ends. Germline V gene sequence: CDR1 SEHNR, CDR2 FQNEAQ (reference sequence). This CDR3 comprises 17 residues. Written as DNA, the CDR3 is TGTGCCAGCAGCCCTCCAAGACTAACCTCCTTCCCGGAGACCCAGTACTTC. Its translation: CASSPPRLTSFPETQYF.

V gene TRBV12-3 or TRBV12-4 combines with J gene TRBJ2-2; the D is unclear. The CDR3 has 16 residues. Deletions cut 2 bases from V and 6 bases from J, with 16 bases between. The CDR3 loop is CASSLRVLGNSGELFF. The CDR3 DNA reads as TGTGCCAGCAGTTTAAGGGTGCTGGGAAATTCCGGGGAGCTGTTTTTT.

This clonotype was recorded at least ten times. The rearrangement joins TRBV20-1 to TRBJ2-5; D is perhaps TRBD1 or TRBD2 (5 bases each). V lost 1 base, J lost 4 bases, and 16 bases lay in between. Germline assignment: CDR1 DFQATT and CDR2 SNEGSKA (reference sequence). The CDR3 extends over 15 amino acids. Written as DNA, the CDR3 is TGCAGTGCTAGAGGTAGAGGGGCAGGGACAGAGACCCAGTACTTC. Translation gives CSARGRGAGTETQYF.